This T cell receptor (beta chain) is from a study of blood T cell repertoires in COVID-19 (dated by TCRdb to the early 2020s). Regarding the study in general: Samples covering the acute and convalescent phases of COVID-19 were provided by collaborators in the United States, Italy and Spain. Samples came from the ongoing ImmuneRACE study (first 160 participants) plus 1,254 subjects from 6 global collaborators. The dataset comprised deeply sampled blood TCRbeta repertoires from subjects exposed to, actively infected with, or recovered from COVID-19. Where available, HLA class I and class II types were obtained from metadata supplied by the sample provider rather than from assay-based typing. A freely available public database, intended as a resource for researchers studying the immune response to SARS-CoV-2, is where the repertoires were released. The material from the prospective study consisted of cDNA or gDNA derived from T cells, B-cell-depleted T cells, or PBMCs. A de-identified subject ID, COVID-19 status, age in years and sex were almost always included in the sample metadata. The paper as a whole reports these results and caveats: How much clinical and demographic metadata was included differed by source and by participant, and the metadata was provided uncurated.

Including the terminal cysteine and phenylalanine, the CDR3 comprises 15 residues. The entry retains the CDR3 DNA only, 45 bases that are in frame from base 1. The germline V gene sets CDR1 to SGHAT and CDR2 to FQNNGV. V is cut by 5 bases and J by 5 bases, and the space between the germline ends is 18 bases. The collaborating institutions used their own protocols to collect whole blood in K2EDTA tubes. Collaborator samples were shipped for TCRbeta analysis as frozen whole blood, isolated PBMCs, or DNA extracted from either sample type. For this clone: Its antigen remains unidentified. No much larger clonotype is one base removed from it; base qualities were not supplied.

TCRbeta CDR3 regions were amplified from genomic DNA by means of the immunoSEQ Assay, a bias-controlled multiplex PCR. Turning to the authors' computational methods: The number of nucleated cells in each sample was estimated by amplification of reference gene primers within the assay. Sequence reads were collapsed and filtered to measure the absolute abundance of every unique TCRbeta CDR3 rearrangement. For each sample, productive Simpson clonality was calculated as the square root of Simpson's diversity index across productive rearrangements. Entries here come from immuneACCESS through TCRdb and include only in-frame sequences with V and J called. Some clones fail to appear in such tables; in the studies checked, an unresolved V gene covers under half of the shortfall, and the cause of the remainder is unknown. V, J and clone size derive from that table, while D and trimming were established from the DNA sequence. Here the sample has 70,000 to 95,000 clones; roughly 89% occur a single time. About 15% of the sample belongs to the ten largest clones.

What was sequenced was peripheral blood. The chain links TRBV11-2 with TRBJ1-1; the D gene is unclear. The clonotype originates from a man aged 65 to 85 with active or convalescent COVID-19. The nucleotide sequence is TGTGCCAGCAGCCCGAGCCGGAGACGTAATACTGAAGCTTTCTTT. This codes for CASSPSRRRNTEAFF.